This T cell receptor beta chain was captured in a study of blood T cells in healthy people across ages. The CDR3 has 15 amino acids. Trimming cost V 6 bases and J 1 base, with 15 bases left between them. The germline gives CDR1 MNHNY, CDR2 SVGAGI (reference sequence). Primers used in a second PCR of about 7 to 12 cycles were a sample-barcoded 5' primer and a J-beta primer mix. In TCRdb, the 5' RACE reads were re-called with MiXCR into one record per CDR3 protein. The sample gives 1.6 million or so distinct CDR3 sequences, about 35% of which show up once; around 11% is in the top ten. Sequencing input: blood. V usage is TRBV6-6 and J usage is TRBJ1-1; possibly TRBD1 for D (5 bases). The sequence came from a woman aged 25 to 39 in good health. CDR3 nucleotides: TGTGCCAGCAGGGAAGACGGGACGGCGAACACTGAAGCTTTCTTT. This translates into CASREDGTANTEAFF.